The rows below give T cell receptor beta chains drawn from one sample of a study of Graves' ophthalmopathy and Graves' hyperthyroidism. Each CDR3 protein is one row after TCRdb ran MiXCR on the multiplex PCR reads. The data show 400,000 to 500,000 distinct CDR3 sequences, roughly 20% seen once. Material for sequencing was peripheral blood. The receptors shown here come from a woman under 30 with stable Graves' hyperthyroidism. CDR3s leave out the opening cysteine and the closing phenylalanine or tryptophan. Expanded clones are given a class, and other clones once, few, many or no size at all.

>TRBJ2-5|TRBV11-2|many
ASSFRGTPQETQY
>TRBJ1-6|TRBV13|many
ASSFARTNSPLH
>TRBJ1-1|TRBV6-5|many
ASSYNALNTEAF
>TRBJ2-5|TRBV12-3/TRBV12-4|many
ASSPDGRETQY
>TRBJ2-7|TRBV27|many
ASSPRTSGNYEQY
>TRBJ2-7|TRBV10-3|many
AISAGNYEQY
>TRBJ2-7|TRBV24-1|once
AASAGGSGNEQY
>TRBJ2-5|TRBV24-1|.
ATSDRRGVQETQY
>TRBJ2-5|TRBV12-3/TRBV12-4|once
ASGRRGYQETQY
>TRBJ2-7|TRBV7-2|many
AGSLVLPDQQY
>TRBJ1-2|TRBV24-1|many
ATSESGSGRTNYGYT
>TRBJ2-7|TRBV20-1|many
SASALARLAGYEQY
>TRBJ1-1|TRBV12-5|few
ASGLVTGTEAF
>TRBJ2-7|TRBV29-1|many
SVEDPRRGSYEQY
>TRBJ2-5|TRBV28|many
ASRNEGPSGRKETQY
>TRBJ1-5|TRBV6-1|.
ASSEAEGHRSNQPQH
>TRBJ2-2|TRBV28|many
ASSSPVGELF
>TRBJ2-5|TRBV28|many
ASSLPGALLRTQY
>TRBJ1-3|TRBV28|few
ASSIGGTPKDIGNTIY
>TRBJ1-6|TRBV10-3|many
AIGSSTYNSPLH
>TRBJ2-5|TRBV29-1|many
SVDPDRGETQY
>TRBJ2-7|TRBV18|many
ASSALVTELQEQY
>TRBJ1-1|TRBV12-3/TRBV12-4|many
ASSPWGGSPEAF
>TRBJ2-7|TRBV28|many
ASSLFPGSEYEQY
>TRBJ1-2|TRBV9|many
ASSHRIYGYT
>TRBJ1-1|TRBV6-2/TRBV6-3|many
ASSFWQGEAF
>TRBJ1-2|TRBV28|many
ASSSTSGAYGYT
>TRBJ2-7|TRBV28|.
ASSLAHAWAEQY
>TRBJ1-1|TRBV10-3|many
AISEWGMNTEAF
>TRBJ1-2|TRBV6-1|.
ASSGGVVYGYT
>TRBJ2-2|TRBV20-1|many
SARGLAGPGELF
>TRBJ2-7|TRBV6-1|many
ATTEGTHEQY